The T cell receptor (beta chain) described here comes from a study of T cells in Graves' hyperthyroidism and ophthalmopathy. Whole-study context: Peripheral blood was collected at initial diagnosis, before any treatment.

Newly diagnosed patients aged 18 to 65 had hyperthyroidism of under 2 months' duration. The CDR3 totals 17 residues. Trimming took 4 bases from V and 6 from J; bases not matched to a gene: 12. The germline gives CDR1 MNHEY, CDR2 SMNVEV (reference sequence). Many counts were recorded for this clonotype. RNA transcripts gave rise to amplified TCR beta CDR3 regions. First-round RT-PCR with HTBI primers amplified the TCR CDR3 region. MiXCR, applied by TCRdb to the multiplex PCR reads, yields one record per CDR3 protein. The table lists a few hundred thousand distinct CDR3 sequences, more than 13% of them singletons.

The sequence was collected from a woman aged 25-40 years with Graves' hyperthyroidism. The material sequenced was blood. V gene TRBV27 combines with J gene TRBJ2-7; the match to TRBD2 covers 13 bases. CDR3 DNA sequence: TGTGCCAGCAGTTCAACTTTCGGACTAGCGGGAGTCCCCGAGCAGTACTTC. Encoded protein: CASSSTFGLAGVPEQYF.